These T cell receptor beta chains were read from a single sample in a study of identifying expanded T cells in peripheral blood. TCRdb's copy holds only in-frame clones and misses some; the assay was immunoSEQ multiplex PCR. The sample has 120,000 or so clones; more than 80% are singletons. The sample taken for sequencing was blood. Every receptor here comes from a person aged 18 to 70 in good health. CDR3s include the opening cysteine and the closing phenylalanine or tryptophan. The D gene is left open where the match is weak. Not every row has a clone size; where given, it reads once, few, many or a size class.

d_call: -
cdr3_length: 16
j_call: TRBJ2-4
clone_size: -
v_call: TRBV12-5
cdr3_aa: CASGLVSRGGKNIQYF
cdr3_nt: TGTGCTAGTGGTTTGGTAAGCAGGGGCGGCAAAAACATTCAGTACTTC

d_call: -
cdr3_length: 13
j_call: TRBJ2-5
clone_size: once
v_call: TRBV5-1
cdr3_aa: CASLGGPGETQYF
cdr3_nt: TGCGCCAGCCTGGGCGGGCCCGGAGAGACCCAGTACTTC

d_call: -
cdr3_length: 16
j_call: TRBJ2-3
clone_size: -
v_call: TRBV5-5
cdr3_aa: CASSLVSDTSTDTQYF
cdr3_nt: TGTGCCAGCAGCTTGGTGTCAGACACCAGCACAGATACGCAGTATTTT

d_call: -
cdr3_length: 15
j_call: TRBJ1-2
clone_size: few
v_call: TRBV2
cdr3_aa: CASSVVRLPNYGYTF
cdr3_nt: TGTGCCAGCAGTGTTGTGCGGCTTCCTAACTATGGCTACACCTTC

d_call: TRBD1
cdr3_length: 16
j_call: TRBJ2-3
clone_size: once
v_call: TRBV19
cdr3_aa: CASSPAGTGGPDTQYF
cdr3_nt: TGTGCCAGTAGCCCCGCGGGGACAGGGGGCCCAGATACGCAGTATTTT

d_call: TRBD1
cdr3_length: 21
j_call: TRBJ2-1
clone_size: -
v_call: TRBV10-3
cdr3_aa: CAISESPPNNPGQESYNEQFF
cdr3_nt: TGTGCCATCAGTGAGTCCCCTCCCAATAATCCGGGACAGGAATCCTACAATGAGCAGTTCTTC

d_call: -
cdr3_length: 15
j_call: TRBJ1-3
clone_size: -
v_call: TRBV21-1
cdr3_aa: CASSKASVLIHTIYF
cdr3_nt: TGTGCCAGCAGCAAAGCCTCGGTCCTAATACACACCATATATTTT

d_call: -
cdr3_length: 11
j_call: TRBJ2-1
clone_size: -
v_call: TRBV30
cdr3_aa: CAWLSYNEQFF
cdr3_nt: TGTGCCTGGCTTAGTTACAATGAGCAGTTCTTC

d_call: TRBD1
cdr3_length: 14
j_call: TRBJ1-1
clone_size: -
v_call: TRBV29-1
cdr3_aa: CSVGGTGGGTEAFF
cdr3_nt: TGCAGCGTCGGTGGGACAGGGGGAGGTACTGAAGCTTTCTTT

d_call: -
cdr3_length: 14
j_call: TRBJ2-1
clone_size: -
v_call: TRBV6-6
cdr3_aa: CASSYSGGDNEQFF
cdr3_nt: TGTGCCAGCAGTTACTCAGGGGGGGACAATGAGCAGTTCTTC

d_call: -
cdr3_length: 15
j_call: TRBJ1-3
clone_size: -
v_call: TRBV5-1
cdr3_aa: CASSSGSTSGNTIYF
cdr3_nt: TGCGCCAGCAGCTCTGGGAGCACCTCTGGAAACACCATATATTTT

d_call: -
cdr3_length: 13
j_call: TRBJ1-2
clone_size: -
v_call: TRBV5-4
cdr3_aa: CASSVGVRYGYTF
cdr3_nt: TGTGCCAGCAGTGTGGGGGTTCGGTATGGCTACACCTTC

d_call: -
cdr3_length: 15
j_call: TRBJ1-2
clone_size: -
v_call: TRBV6-1
cdr3_aa: CASSQWEGGNYGYTF
cdr3_nt: TGTGCCAGCAGCCAATGGGAAGGGGGGAACTATGGCTACACCTTC

d_call: -
cdr3_length: 16
j_call: TRBJ1-4
clone_size: -
v_call: TRBV19
cdr3_aa: CASSTGIGATNEKLFF
cdr3_nt: TGTGCCAGTAGTACGGGAATCGGAGCAACTAATGAAAAACTGTTTTTT

d_call: -
cdr3_length: 13
j_call: TRBJ1-2
clone_size: -
v_call: TRBV19
cdr3_aa: CASSIPFRRGYTF
cdr3_nt: TGTGCCAGTAGTATACCCTTCCGGAGAGGCTACACCTTC

d_call: -
cdr3_length: 13
j_call: TRBJ1-2
clone_size: -
v_call: TRBV28
cdr3_aa: CASSGPRMFGYTF
cdr3_nt: TGTGCCAGCAGTGGACCCAGGATGTTTGGCTACACCTTC

d_call: TRBD1
cdr3_length: 15
j_call: TRBJ1-5
clone_size: -
v_call: TRBV7-2
cdr3_aa: CASSLAGDRGGPQHF
cdr3_nt: TGTGCCAGCAGCTTAGCGGGGGACAGGGGCGGACCCCAGCATTTT

d_call: -
cdr3_length: 15
j_call: TRBJ1-4
clone_size: -
v_call: TRBV6-5
cdr3_aa: CASSYGPATNEKLFF
cdr3_nt: TGTGCCAGCAGTTACGGGCCCGCAACTAATGAAAAACTGTTTTTT

d_call: -
cdr3_length: 11
j_call: TRBJ2-7
clone_size: -
v_call: TRBV11-2
cdr3_aa: CASSVTYEQYF
cdr3_nt: TGTGCCAGCAGCGTAACTTACGAGCAGTACTTC